These 32 T cell receptor beta chains were all obtained from the same sample, sequenced in a study of cytomegalovirus exposure and HLA in healthy donors. 60 Vbeta and 13 Jbeta primers were used in PCR. TCRdb's table, derived via immunoSEQ multiplex PCR, lists solely in-frame clones and lacks some. The sample consists of about 190,000 clones, about 77% of them appearing once. The sequenced sample was PBMCs. The source of these receptors is a woman aged 25 to 45 in good health and CMV-seropositive.

This chain uses TRBV6-5 with TRBJ1-5; 7 bases line up with TRBD1. Germline V gene lookup returns CDR1 MNHEY and CDR2 SVGAGI. The CDR3 sequence is 15 residues long. V gave up 6 bases and J gave up 7 bases; unmatched junction bases: 12. The CDR3, as DNA: TGTGCCAGCAGGCACAGACAGGGCGGTGGACAGCCCCAGCATTTT. Translating gives CASRHRQGGGQPQHF.

This chain uses TRBV6-1 with TRBJ2-1; 7 bases agree with TRBD1. CDR1 is MNHNS and CDR2 is SASEGT in the germline V gene. This CDR3 is built from 11 residues. The trim removed 6 bases at V and 12 bases at J, leaving 5 bases unmatched. For the CDR3, the DNA is TGTGCCAGCAGCCTAGGGGGCCCGCAGTTCTTC. It specifies CASSLGGPQFF.

The chain couples TRBV9 to TRBJ2-2; 13 nucleotides align to TRBD2. The CDR3 is 17 residues long. Per germline, CDR1 SGDLS and CDR2 YYNGEE. V dropped 1 base and J dropped 4; count of bases not matched to a gene: 4. CDR3 nucleotides: TGTGCCAGCAGCGTAACTAGCGGGGGGGCCGGCACCGGGGAGCTGTTTTTT. Encoded protein: CASSVTSGGAGTGELFF.

The V gene is TRBV7-9, the J gene TRBJ1-1, with D possibly being TRBD1 (5 bases). The germline V gene encodes CDR1 SEHNR and CDR2 FQNEAQ (reference sequence). The germline V and J ends were trimmed by 7 bases and 3 bases, with 18 bases remaining between them. This CDR3 spans 15 amino acids. CDR3 residues: CASIHTGGSDTEAFF. CDR3 nucleotides: TGTGCCAGCATCCATACCGGGGGGTCGGACACTGAAGCTTTCTTT.

The V and J genes are TRBV23-1 and TRBJ1-1; D uncertain. TRBV23-1 is given ORF status, its function remaining uncertain. The V end was cut by 4 bases, the J end by 5 bases, with 8 bases between. The CDR3 length is 12 residues. CDR3 DNA sequence: TGCGCCAGCAGTCCCGCGGGAACTGAAGCTTTCTTT. Its protein product is CASSPAGTEAFF.

This sequence joins TRBV12-5 and TRBJ2-5; weak D call: TRBD2 (6 bases). This CDR3 region has 16 residues. Between the trimmed V and J ends, which lost 2 bases and 0 bases, there was a span of 13 bases. CDR1 is LGHNT, CDR2 FRNRAP, per germline. The CDR3 protein is CASGLTGLPYQETQYF. Written as DNA, the CDR3 is TGTGCTAGTGGTTTGACGGGACTGCCATACCAAGAGACCCAGTACTTC.

The sample holds a few counts of this clone. The V call is TRBV6-6, the J call TRBJ1-1, with 9 bases lining up with TRBD1. The germline gives CDR1 MNHNY, CDR2 SVGAGI (reference sequence). J lost 4 bases, V lost 7 bases, and 13 bases had no gene match. The CDR3 runs 16 residues. CDR3 amino acids: CASTITGGQKSTEAFF. The CDR3 DNA reads TGTGCCAGCACTATCACAGGGGGCCAAAAGAGCACTGAAGCTTTCTTT.

This sequence joins TRBV11-2 and TRBJ1-1; 7 nucleotides agree with TRBD1. The V gene end was trimmed by 4 bases and the J gene end by 0 bases; junction bases not matched to a gene: 17. Germline CDR1 and CDR2: SGHAT and FQNNGV. This CDR3 region has 19 residues. CDR3 amino acids: CASSSRLRDSLDMNTEAFF. The CDR3 DNA is TGTGCCAGCAGCTCCCGTTTGCGGGACAGCTTAGACATGAACACTGAAGCTTTCTTT.

The sample holds a few counts of this clone. V gene TRBV6-6 combines with J gene TRBJ2-7; TRBD1 matches at 7 bases. The germline CDR1 and CDR2 sequences are MNHNY and SVGAGI (reference sequence). The CDR3 is 12 amino acids. With V trimmed by 6 bases and J by 5 bases, 4 bases remained unmatched. CDR3 residues: CASSSDRDEQYF. The CDR3, as DNA: TGTGCCAGCAGCTCTGACAGGGACGAGCAGTACTTC.

The chain has TRBV6-1 and TRBJ2-3; 7 bases align to TRBD1. Losses at the gene ends were 0 bases for V and 7 bases for J; bases not matched to a gene: 13. This CDR3 contains 17 residues. Germline V CDR1 and CDR2: MNHNS, SASEGT. The CDR3 loop reads CASSEALMVGGGNTQYF. The CDR3 DNA reads as TGTGCCAGCAGTGAAGCGCTGATGGTAGGGGGCGGTAATACGCAGTATTTT.

V and J are TRBV2 and TRBJ2-2; 9 bases are shared with TRBD2. Germline CDR1 SNHLY, CDR2 FYNNEI. The CDR3 extends over 16 amino acids. The V segment lost 5 bases and the J segment 2 bases; nucleotides outside the gene matches: 6. CDR3 sequence: CASSRSGGINTGELFF. The CDR3, as DNA: TGTGCCAGCAGTCGAAGCGGGGGGATAAACACCGGGGAGCTGTTTTTT.

V usage is TRBV6-1 and J usage is TRBJ2-4; D uncertain. CDR3 length equals 13 residues. With 7 bases removed from V and 6 bases from J, the gap between germline ends came to 13 bases. Germline CDR1 and CDR2: MNHNS and SASEGT. The CDR3 region has the DNA TGTGCCAGCAATAACGACTTCACAAACATTCAGTACTTC. The encoded protein is CASNNDFTNIQYF.

V gene TRBV25-1 combines with J gene TRBJ1-3; TRBD1 is a possible D gene (5 bases). Germline V CDR1 and CDR2: MGHDK, SYGVNS. The V end was cut by 6 bases, the J end by 0 bases, with 18 bases between. CDR3 length: 17 amino acids. DNA for the CDR3: TGTGCCAGCAGCGACGCAGGGTTAAGCTCCTCTGGAAACACCATATATTTT. This translates into CASSDAGLSSSGNTIYF.

J is TRBJ2-1 and V is TRBV4-1; TRBD2 matches 12 bases. CDR1 is MGHRA, CDR2 YSYEKL, per germline. The CDR3 covers 17 residues. With 4 bases clipped from V and 9 bases from J, the junction kept 13 bases outside the gene matches. For the CDR3, the DNA is TGCGCCAGCAGCCCGGACCCTTCTAGCGGGAGGGCTGTTGAGCAGTTCTTC. Its protein product is CASSPDPSSGRAVEQFF.

The table lists this clone with a few counts. The chain carries TRBV6-5 and TRBJ2-7, with TRBD2 matching over 11 bases. Germline V gene sequence: CDR1 MNHEY, CDR2 SVGAGI. The CDR3 spans 14 residues. V lost 5 bases to trimming and J lost 1 base; unmatched junction nucleotides: 1. The CDR3 region has the DNA TGTGCCAGCAGTCGACTAGCGGGGTCCTACGAGCAGTACTTC. Amino acid sequence: CASSRLAGSYEQYF.

The gene calls are TRBV10-1 and TRBJ1-1, with D hard to call. CDR1 and CDR2 (germline): WNHNN, SYGVQD (reference sequence). The length of the CDR3 is 14 residues. The V and J ends lost 2 bases and 4 bases respectively, with 11 bases between them. In DNA, the CDR3 is TGCGCCAGCAGTGAGAGAGGCGTCAGCACTGAAGCTTTCTTT. This codes for CASSERGVSTEAFF.

This chain connects TRBV19 to TRBJ1-1, with no clear D. Germline V gene sequence: CDR1 LNHDA, CDR2 SQIVND (reference sequence). V gave up 6 bases and J gave up 3 bases, with 17 bases separating them. This CDR3 has 15 amino acids. CDR3 nucleotide sequence: TGTGCCAGTAGACTCCGGGAAAATAAGGACACTGAAGCTTTCTTT. Translation gives CASRLRENKDTEAFF.

The chain recombines TRBV5-6 with TRBJ1-2, with a possible D match to TRBD1 (5 bases). CDR3 length equals 15 residues. Per germline, CDR1 SGHDT and CDR2 YYEEEE. V lost 0 bases to trimming and J lost 4 bases, with 13 bases between them. CDR3 DNA sequence: TGTGCCAGCAGCTTGGCAGGGCAGGGCCCCTATGGCTACACCTTC. Translated: CASSLAGQGPYGYTF.

This chain connects TRBV27 to TRBJ1-2, with D perhaps matching TRBD1 (6 bases). The CDR3 has 15 amino acids. The germline V gene encodes CDR1 MNHEY and CDR2 SMNVEV (reference sequence). The V end lost 6 bases, the J end lost 4 bases, and 18 bases lay between the germline ends. In nucleotides, the CDR3 is TGTGCCAGCAGCACCTATCAGGGGAGTCGCTATGGCTACACCTTC. It is translated as CASSTYQGSRYGYTF.

The chain joins TRBV5-1 to TRBJ2-1; the D gene is possibly TRBD1 (5 bases). The V gene's germline CDR1 is SGHRS and CDR2 YFSETQ. CDR3 size: 16 residues. Trimming pared 7 bases from V and 7 bases from J, leaving 24 bases between. In DNA form, the CDR3 reads TGCGCCAGCCACAACCTTGGGGCTAGTTCTGGTAATGAGCAGTTCTTC. The encoded protein is CASHNLGASSGNEQFF.

The rearrangement joins TRBV7-2 to TRBJ2-4, with 9 bases identical to TRBD2. Trimming cost V 5 bases and J 6 bases; bases outside gene matches: 14. This CDR3 is built from 17 residues. Per the germline V gene, CDR1 is SGHTA and CDR2 is FQGNSA. The CDR3 loop reads CASSERTVLRGGNIQYF. CDR3 bases: TGTGCCAGCAGCGAACGGACGGTTCTGCGGGGGGGAAACATTCAGTACTTC. Supplemented by reference TRBV7-2 and TRBJ2-4, the full variable domain reads GAGVSQSPSNKVTEKGKDVELRCDPISGHTALYWYRQSLGQGLEFLIYFQGNSAPDKSGLPSDRFSAERTGGSVSTLTIQRTQQEDSAVYLCASSERTVLRGGNIQYFGAGTRLSVL.

The CDR3 nucleotides are TGTGCCTCTTCCCCCGGGACAGGGGGCGCCTATGGCTACACCTTC. Its protein is CASSPGTGGAYGYTF. The chain couples TRBV19 to TRBJ1-2, with 12 bases fitting TRBD1. In germline, CDR1 is LNHDA, CDR2 SQIVND (reference sequence). The CDR3 extends over 15 amino acids. The trim removed 11 bases at V and 4 bases at J, leaving 11 bases unmatched.

The CDR3 protein is CASSPDGGYANTGELFF. CDR3 in DNA: TGTGCCAGCAGCCCAGATGGGGGGTACGCGAACACCGGGGAGCTGTTTTTT. This chain connects TRBV9 to TRBJ2-2; D is possibly TRBD2 (6 bases). V was cut by 4 bases and J by 0 bases, with 16 bases left in between. Per germline, CDR1 SGDLS and CDR2 YYNGEE. This CDR3 contains 17 residues.

In this sample, this clone turned up a few times. The chain uses TRBV5-6 and TRBJ2-5; TRBD2 matches at 10 bases. V lost 6 bases and J lost 4; bases outside the gene matches: 9. Germline CDR1 is SGHDT and CDR2 is YYEEEE. The CDR3 covers 15 residues. The CDR3 bases are TGTGCCAGCAAGCTACTAGCGGGGATGGGAGAGACCCAGTACTTC. It specifies CASKLLAGMGETQYF.

This clone has a handful of counts. The chain couples TRBV6-5 to TRBJ1-2; D call uncertain. Germline V CDR1 and CDR2: MNHEY, SVGAGI. Trimming pared 6 bases from V and 9 bases from J, leaving 11 bases between. The CDR3 totals 11 residues. Here the CDR3 DNA reads TGTGCCAGCAGCTACGGGGAGCGCTACACCTTC. This sequence encodes CASSYGERYTF.

This chain links TRBV2 with TRBJ1-2, with D hard to call. V was trimmed by 5 bases and J by 7 bases, leaving 8 bases between them. Germline-derived CDR1 and CDR2 are SNHLY and FYNNEI. The CDR3 covers 11 residues. The CDR3 sequence is CASSLDGGYTF. CDR3 DNA: TGTGCCAGCAGTTTAGATGGTGGCTACACCTTC.

The chain has TRBV10-1 and TRBJ1-1, with TRBD1 as a possible D gene (5 bases). Trimming left V 4 bases short and J 4 bases short, with 10 bases between. CDR3 length: 13 residues. Germline V gene sequence: CDR1 WNHNN, CDR2 SYGVQD (reference sequence). The CDR3 DNA reads TGCGCCAGCAGTGTCCAGGGTGGCACTGAAGCTTTCTTT. As protein: CASSVQGGTEAFF.

The chain links TRBV27 to TRBJ2-6; a possible D gene is TRBD1 (5 bases). The V gene's germline CDR1 is MNHEY and CDR2 SMNVEV (reference sequence). The CDR3 covers 16 residues. V was shortened by 8 bases and J by 0 bases, with 14 bases between the two germline ends. The CDR3, as DNA: TGTGCCAGCGGGGCGTCTACAAGCTCTGGGGCCAACGTCCTGACTTTC. It translates to CASGASTSSGANVLTF.

J is TRBJ2-1 and V is TRBV7-8; tentatively, D is TRBD1 (6 bases). Germline V CDR1 and CDR2: SGHVS, FQNEAQ. Deletions cut 5 bases from V and 7 bases from J, with 15 bases between. The CDR3 has 14 amino acids. The CDR3 nucleotides read TGTGCCAGCAGCCAATACCACAGGGTGAATGAGCAGTTCTTC. As protein: CASSQYHRVNEQFF. Drawing the rest from reference TRBV7-8 and TRBJ2-1, the complete variable domain is GAGVSQSPRYKVAKRGQDVALRCDPISGHVSLFWYQQALGQGPEFLTYFQNEAQLDKSGLPSDRFFAERPEGSVSTLKIQRTQQEDSAVYLCASSQYHRVNEQFFGPGTRLTVL.

The rearrangement links TRBV7-2 to TRBJ1-6, with 9 bases aligning to TRBD1. The trim removed 4 bases at V and 6 bases at J, leaving 13 bases unmatched. Germline loops: CDR1 SGHTA, CDR2 FQGNSA. The CDR3 spans 18 residues. CDR3: CASSSPRDRASLNSPLHF. CDR3 DNA sequence: TGTGCCAGCAGCTCACCGCGGGACAGGGCCTCCCTTAATTCACCCCTCCACTTT.

The V call is TRBV5-4, the J call TRBJ1-2; no firm D call. Germline CDR1 reads SGHNT; CDR2 reads YYREEE (reference sequence). V gave up 4 bases and J gave up 4 bases, with 11 bases separating them. The CDR3 consists of 13 residues. The CDR3 region has the DNA TGTGCCAGCAGCCCCCGGAGCGGCTATGGCTACACCTTC. This sequence encodes CASSPRSGYGYTF.

The chain is built from TRBV7-2 and TRBJ2-5, with a tentative D call TRBD2 (5 bases). The germline V gene encodes CDR1 SGHTA and CDR2 FQGNSA. The CDR3 is 15 residues long. Trimming stripped 5 bases from V and 7 bases from J, with 20 bases between. CDR3 bases: TGTGCCAGCAGCCCCCCTGAGGGTTTCGTAGGGACCCAGTACTTC. Translation gives CASSPPEGFVGTQYF.